The T cell receptor beta chain described here comes from a study of T cells in Graves' hyperthyroidism and ophthalmopathy. Amplified TCR beta CDR3 regions derived from RNA transcripts. In the first-round RT-PCR of the TCR CDR3, the HTBI primer set was used. Via MiXCR, TCRdb re-called the multiplex PCR reads, giving one row per CDR3 protein. The top ten hold about 45% of the sample, which has fewer than 110,000 distinct CDR3 sequences, about 16% seen once. The V and J ends lost 0 bases and 2 bases, in that order; junction bases with no gene match: 2. Germline loops: CDR1 DFQATT, CDR2 SNEGSKA (reference sequence). The CDR3 contains 14 residues. This clonotype has at least ten counts.

The TCR was taken from a woman aged 45-60 years with Graves' hyperthyroidism. Source material: blood. This chain uses TRBV20-1 with TRBJ2-7; 9 bases line up with TRBD2. The DNA of the CDR3 is TGCAGTGCTAGAGAGCGGGAGGGGACCTACGAGCAGTACGTC. Protein product: CSAREREGTYEQYV.